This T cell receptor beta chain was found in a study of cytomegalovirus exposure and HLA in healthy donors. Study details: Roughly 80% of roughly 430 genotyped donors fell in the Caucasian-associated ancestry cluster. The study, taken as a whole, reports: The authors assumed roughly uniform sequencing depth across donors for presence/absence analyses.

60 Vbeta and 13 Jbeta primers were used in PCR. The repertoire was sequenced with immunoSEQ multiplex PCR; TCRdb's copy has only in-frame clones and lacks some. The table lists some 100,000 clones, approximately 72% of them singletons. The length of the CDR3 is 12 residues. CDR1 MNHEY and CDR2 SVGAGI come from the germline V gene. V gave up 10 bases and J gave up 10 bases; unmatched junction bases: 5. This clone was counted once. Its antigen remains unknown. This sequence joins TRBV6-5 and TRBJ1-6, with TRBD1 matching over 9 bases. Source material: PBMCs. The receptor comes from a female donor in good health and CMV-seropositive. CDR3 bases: TGTGCCACTACAGGGGGCGGGTCACCCCTCCACTTT. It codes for CATTGGGSPLHF.